This T cell receptor beta chain came from a study of shared clonotypes between healthy human individuals. Sorted-subset replicate PCRs used 150 to 200 ng DNA, about 30,000 T cell genomes. Only in-frame clones appear in the TCRdb table, and some are missing; sequencing was by immunoSEQ multiplex PCR. Among about 2.5 million clones listed, under 95% were seen once. V was cut by 1 base and J by 0 bases, with 6 bases left in between. This CDR3 spans 14 amino acids. The germline V gene has CDR1 SGHRS and CDR2 YFSETQ. The chain carries TRBV5-1 and TRBJ2-3; no clear D gene. This TCR derives from a man younger than 35 in good health. Some clones in this sample may be carry-over from other donors' samples. Sequenced input: naive CD4+ T cells from PBMCs. The sample's subset: CD45RA+ positively selected. The CDR3 DNA sequence: TGCGCCAGCAGCTTGCTTGTAAGCACAGATACGCAGTATTTT. Translated: CASSLLVSTDTQYF. The full variable domain, with the rest looked up from reference TRBV5-1 and TRBJ2-3, is KAGVTQTPRYLIKTRGQQVTLSCSPISGHRSVSWYQQTPGQGLQFLFEYFSETQRNKGNFPGRFSGRQFSNSRSEMNVSTLELGDSALYLCASSLLVSTDTQYFGPGTRLTVL.